The rows below give T cell receptor beta chains drawn from one sample of a study of blood T cells in healthy people across ages. TCRdb re-analysed the 5' RACE reads in MiXCR, keeping a single row per CDR3 protein. In the table there are around 800,000 distinct CDR3 sequences, 50% to 65% of which are singletons. Sequenced sample: blood. The source is a man older than 75 in good health. The CDR3 runs from the conserved cysteine through the conserved F or W. The order of the fields is J gene, D gene, V gene, clone size, CDR3 protein, CDR3 DNA. A D gene is named only where the DNA matches it firmly. Expanded clones get a size class; other rows say once, few or many, or leave the size out.

TRBJ2-1 . TRBV20-1 . CSPSGGPYNEQFF TGCAGTCCCTCAGGAGGGCCCTATAATGAGCAGTTCTTC
TRBJ2-3 TRBD2 TRBV28 . CASSLYSGGTDTQYF TGTGCCAGCAGTTTATATAGCGGGGGAACAGATACGCAGTATTTT
TRBJ2-7 . TRBV24-1 . CATFNENPLEQYF TGTGCCACCTTCAACGAGAATCCCCTCGAGCAGTACTTC
TRBJ2-7 TRBD2 TRBV4-2 once CASSQELGGGSYEQYF TGTGCCAGCAGCCAAGAGTTGGGGGGGGGCTCCTACGAGCAGTACTTC
TRBJ2-7 . TRBV24-1 . CATSDVGGYNEQYF TGTGCCACCAGTGATGTCGGGGGTTACAATGAGCAGTACTTC
TRBJ2-7 TRBD2 TRBV6-2/TRBV6-3 . CASSYLVAGGTTYEQYF TGTGCCAGCAGTTACCTGGTAGCGGGAGGAACCACCTACGAGCAGTACTTC
TRBJ1-2 . TRBV6-1 few CASSGGAGWNTF TGTGCCAGCAGTGGAGGGGCAGGTTGGAACACCTTC
TRBJ2-1 . TRBV5-1 . CASSLGVLVRDNEQFF TGCGCCAGCAGCTTAGGGGTTCTCGTCCGAGACAATGAGCAGTTCTTC
TRBJ2-4 TRBD1 TRBV20-1 . CSAMDREKTKNIQYF TGCAGTGCGATGGACAGGGAAAAGACCAAAAACATTCAGTACTTC
TRBJ2-5 TRBD2 TRBV27 few CARMGLAGVETQYF TGTGCCAGGATGGGACTAGCGGGAGTAGAGACCCAGTACTTC
TRBJ2-7 . TRBV9 . CASSVGAGEPVYEQYF TGTGCCAGCAGCGTAGGGGCTGGCGAACCGGTCTACGAGCAGTACTTC
TRBJ1-4 . TRBV5-1 . CASNLEGEKLFF TGCGCCAGCAACTTGGAGGGGGAAAAACTGTTTTTT
TRBJ2-7 . TRBV29-1 few CSVEDDTARYEQYF TGCAGCGTTGAAGATGATACCGCGCGTTACGAGCAGTACTTC
TRBJ1-1 . TRBV5-1 . CASSFRNQDEAFF TGCGCCAGCAGCTTCCGGAACCAGGATGAAGCTTTCTTT
TRBJ2-7 . TRBV28 . CASSAPLPYEQYF TGTGCCAGCAGTGCTCCCTTACCCTACGAGCAGTACTTC
TRBJ2-1 TRBD2 TRBV11-2 . CASSERLAGGHEQFF TGTGCCAGCAGCGAACGACTAGCGGGAGGCCATGAGCAGTTCTTC
TRBJ2-1 TRBD2 TRBV10-3 few CAISGTSGSLSYNEQFF TGTGCCATCAGCGGGACTAGCGGGAGTTTGTCCTACAATGAGCAGTTCTTC
TRBJ1-5 . TRBV12-5 . CASGLGQSNQPQHF TGTGCTAGTGGTTTGGGACAGTCCAATCAGCCCCAGCATTTT
TRBJ2-7 TRBD2 TRBV4-1 . CASSQEPPGGSYEQYF TGCGCCAGCAGCCAAGAGCCGCCGGGAGGCTCCTACGAGCAGTACTTC
TRBJ2-1 TRBD1 TRBV18 . CASSPPGDRGPYNEQFF TGTGCCAGCTCACCACCGGGGGACAGGGGGCCCTACAATGAGCAGTTCTTC
TRBJ1-5 TRBD1 TRBV12-3/TRBV12-4 few CASSPSDRGPNQPQHF TGTGCCAGCAGTCCTAGTGACAGGGGCCCCAATCAGCCCCAGCATTTT
TRBJ1-3 . TRBV7-9 . CASSREGNPGNTIYF TGTGCCAGCAGCCGGGAGGGAAACCCTGGAAACACCATATATTTT
TRBJ1-2 . TRBV10-3 . CAISEGGGYYGYTF TGTGCCATTAGTGAAGGAGGAGGGTACTATGGCTACACCTTC
TRBJ2-3 TRBD2 TRBV28 . CASSLHKLAGGDTQYF TGTGCCAGCAGTCTCCACAAACTAGCGGGAGGGGATACGCAGTATTTT
TRBJ2-7 TRBD2 TRBV18 . CASSPTRTSVSEQYF TGTGCCAGCTCACCAACCAGGACTAGCGTCTCCGAGCAGTACTTC
TRBJ1-2 . TRBV7-2 . CASSFGRVRNYGYTF TGTGCCAGCAGCTTCGGACGGGTTCGTAACTATGGCTACACCTTC
TRBJ1-2 . TRBV3-1 . CASSQDPGGPYGYTF TGTGCCAGCAGCCAAGATCCGGGGGGTCCCTATGGCTACACCTTC